One and the same sample provided the 30 T cell receptor beta chains below, sequenced in a study of cytomegalovirus exposure and HLA in healthy donors. 60 Vbeta and 13 Jbeta primers were used in PCR. TCRdb keeps only in-frame clones here, not all; method: immunoSEQ multiplex PCR. The profile shows hundreds of thousands of clones, 77% of them singletons. Specimen: PBMCs. These receptors were collected from a woman aged 60 to 75 in good health and CMV-seropositive.

This chain joins TRBV5-1 and TRBJ2-5; TRBD1 aligns across 9 bases. The CDR3 contains 15 residues. Germline V gives CDR1 SGHRS, CDR2 YFSETQ. Trimming removed 4 bases from V and 5 bases from J; junction bases left unmatched: 9. This CDR3 reads CASSPGDRVDETQYF. The DNA for the CDR3 is TGCGCCAGCAGCCCTGGGGACAGGGTAGACGAGACCCAGTACTTC.

The chain couples TRBV28 to TRBJ2-1; 9 positions match TRBD1. Germline CDR1 MDHEN, CDR2 SYDVKM. The V segment lost 5 bases and the J segment 5 bases; nucleotides outside the gene matches: 10. This CDR3 has 16 amino acids. In DNA form, the CDR3 reads TGTGCCAGCAGTCAGAGGGGGACAGGGTATGACAATGAGCAGTTCTTC. This sequence encodes CASSQRGTGYDNEQFF.

This clone is a singleton in its sample. The V gene is TRBV6-5, the J gene TRBJ2-5, with 11 bases fitting TRBD2. The J call is doubtful: the DNA matches TRBJ2-7 better. The V gene's germline CDR1 is MNHEY and CDR2 SVGAGI. There are 15 residues in the CDR3. CDR3 nucleotide sequence: TGTGCCAGCAGTTATTCGACTAGCGGGGCCTACGAGCAGTACTTC. Protein sequence: CASSYSTSGAYEQYF.

The chain recombines TRBV7-2 with TRBJ2-7; a possible D gene is TRBD1 (5 bases). Between the trimmed V and J ends, which lost 3 bases and 6 bases, there was a span of 9 bases. CDR1 and CDR2 (germline): SGHTA, FQGNSA. The CDR3 contains 12 residues. The CDR3 DNA follows: TGTGCCAGCAGCTTCCAGGGTAGCGAGCAGTACTTC. Translation: CASSFQGSEQYF.

The V call is TRBV18, the J call TRBJ2-1; 7 nucleotides line up with TRBD2. Germline CDR1 KGHSH, CDR2 LQKENI. CDR3 length equals 14 residues. Unmatched junction bases numbered 5, after V lost 3 bases and J lost 6 bases. The CDR3 spells CASSPEGLSNEQFF. The DNA of the CDR3 is TGTGCCAGCTCACCGGAGGGACTAAGCAATGAGCAGTTCTTC.

This clone occurred a few times. This chain uses TRBV7-2 with TRBJ1-3; D unresolved. CDR1 and CDR2 (germline): SGHTA, FQGNSA. The CDR3 length is 14 residues. The germline V and J ends were trimmed by 1 base and 1 base, with 5 bases remaining between them. The CDR3 DNA is TGTGCCAGCAGCTTAGTCGGGTCTGGAAACACCATATATTTT. This gives the protein CASSLVGSGNTIYF.

The genes are TRBV7-2 and TRBJ1-2; weak D call: TRBD1 (6 bases). The ends were cut back, 4 bases at V and 7 bases at J, with 13 bases in the middle. The CDR3 spans 13 residues. Germline CDR1 and CDR2: SGHTA and FQGNSA. The CDR3 reads CASSSGQFLGYTF. The DNA of the CDR3 is TGTGCCAGCAGCTCCGGACAGTTTCTTGGCTACACCTTC.

V gene TRBV2 combines with J gene TRBJ1-1; D is unresolved. Germline V CDR1 and CDR2: SNHLY, FYNNEI. The CDR3 covers 9 residues. V was cut by 8 bases and J by 12 bases, with 10 bases left in between. The CDR3 region has the DNA TGTGCCAGCGCGCCGTCGACTTTCTTT. It codes for CASAPSTFF.

The rearrangement links TRBV7-9 to TRBJ2-7; 9 nucleotides line up with TRBD2. Trimming took 3 bases from V and 0 from J; bases not matched to a gene: 3. Germline CDR1 SEHNR, CDR2 FQNEAQ (reference sequence). CDR3 length: 15 amino acids. This CDR3 is CASSLAGGPSYEQYF. The CDR3 region has the DNA TGTGCCAGCAGCTTGGCGGGGGGGCCCTCCTACGAGCAGTACTTC.

This rearrangement joins TRBV6-4 to TRBJ2-3, with 13 bases that match TRBD2. Trimming at V came to 6 bases and at J to 1 base, leaving 4 bases not matched to a gene. CDR1 and CDR2 from the germline V gene are MRHNA and SNTAGT. This CDR3 has 16 amino acids. The CDR3 DNA is TGTGCCAGCAGCGCCGGGACTAGCGGGGGCACAGATACGCAGTATTTT. The encoded protein is CASSAGTSGGTDTQYF.

CDR3 DNA: TGCGCCAGCAGCCTAGGGACTAGCGAAGAGACCCAGTACTTC. Translated, it gives CASSLGTSEETQYF. This chain uses TRBV5-1 with TRBJ2-5; 10 nucleotides agree with TRBD2. This CDR3 contains 14 residues. Germline V CDR1 and CDR2: SGHRS, YFSETQ. After removal of 4 bases from V and 3 bases from J, the junction contained 3 bases not matched to a gene.

This clone has just a few counts. The chain joins TRBV5-1 to TRBJ2-1, with 9 positions matching TRBD2. CDR1 SGHRS and CDR2 YFSETQ come from the germline V gene. This CDR3 is 15 amino acids long. Unmatched junction bases numbered 3, after V lost 1 base and J lost 4 bases. The CDR3 DNA is TGCGCCAGCAGCTTGATGACTAGCGGTTACAATGAGCAGTTCTTC. Residues: CASSLMTSGYNEQFF.

The genes are TRBV20-1 and TRBJ1-1; D is unresolved. The CDR3 has 11 residues. From germline, CDR1 is DFQATT and CDR2 SNEGSKA (reference sequence). Trimming removed 5 bases at V and 6 bases at J, with 10 bases between. CDR3 nucleotide sequence: TGCAGTGCTCTTGCGAGGCCTGAAGCTTTCTTT. Translation gives CSALARPEAFF.

This clone was found once. CDR3 in amino acids: CASSRSTGGNQPQHF. CDR3 nucleotides: TGTGCCAGTAGCCGATCCACAGGGGGCAATCAGCCCCAGCATTTT. The V and J genes are TRBV19 and TRBJ1-5, with 7 bases lining up with TRBD1. The CDR3 sequence is 15 residues long. Germline CDR1 is LNHDA and CDR2 is SQIVND (reference sequence). Unmatched junction bases numbered 7, after V lost 6 bases and J lost 2 bases.

This clone was seen a handful of times. The rearrangement uses TRBV6-5 and TRBJ2-7; no firm D call. Germline V lookup: CDR1 MNHEY, CDR2 SVGAGI. The CDR3 covers 13 residues. Trimming stripped 3 bases from V and 0 bases from J, with 6 bases between. Written as DNA, the CDR3 is TGTGCCAGCAGTTATCGGTCCTCCTACGAGCAGTACTTC. Translation gives CASSYRSSYEQYF.

The chain links TRBV2 to TRBJ2-3, with 10 bases that match TRBD2. Unmatched junction bases numbered 7, after V lost 5 bases and J lost 5 bases. Germline CDR1 and CDR2: SNHLY and FYNNEI. The CDR3 extends over 15 amino acids. CDR3 nucleotides: TGTGCCAGCAGTTTTACTAGCGGGATAGGAGATACGCAGTATTTT. Translating it yields CASSFTSGIGDTQYF.

This chain connects TRBV5-1 to TRBJ1-5; D may be TRBD1 (5 bases). V dropped 0 bases and J dropped 3 bases, with 13 bases sitting between them. Germline-derived CDR1 and CDR2 are SGHRS and YFSETQ. CDR3 length: 16 residues. CDR3 in amino acids: CASSLAGRGDNQPQHF. The CDR3 DNA is TGCGCCAGCAGCTTGGCCGGAAGGGGTGACAATCAGCCCCAGCATTTT.

The rearrangement uses TRBV7-8 and TRBJ1-2, with a tentative D call TRBD1 (5 bases). V shed 1 base and J shed 5 bases, with 14 bases lying between them. This CDR3 has 15 amino acids. CDR1 and CDR2 from the germline V gene are SGHVS and FQNEAQ. The CDR3 DNA is TGTGCCAGCAGCTTAGATGAGAGGGGAGGATATGGCTACACCTTC. Translated, it gives CASSLDERGGYGYTF.

The gene calls are TRBV5-1 and TRBJ2-1; TRBD1 aligns across 10 bases. The germline gives CDR1 SGHRS, CDR2 YFSETQ. The CDR3 spans 15 residues. Trimming cost V 4 bases and J 6 bases; bases outside gene matches: 7. The CDR3 sequence: CASSGPGQGSNEQFF. The CDR3 bases are TGCGCCAGCAGCGGCCCGGGACAGGGGAGCAATGAGCAGTTCTTC.

The DNA of the CDR3 is TGTGCCAGCACCAAAGGGGGGACAGGGAACACAGATACGCAGTATTTT. This translates into CASTKGGTGNTDTQYF. The V and J genes are TRBV7-9 and TRBJ2-3, with 9 bases aligning to TRBD1. The CDR3 length is 16 residues. Germline CDR1 is SEHNR and CDR2 is FQNEAQ (reference sequence). V shed 7 bases, J shed 2 bases, and the junction held 10 bases outside the gene matches.

The chain recombines TRBV9 with TRBJ2-2, with TRBD2 matching over 7 bases. The CDR3 sequence is 17 residues long. The ends lost 3 bases at V and 0 bases at J; junction bases unmatched: 8. Germline V gene data show CDR1 as SGDLS and CDR2 as YYNGEE. The CDR3 region is CASSAPVGGSNTGELFF. CDR3 in DNA: TGTGCCAGCAGCGCCCCCGTGGGAGGGTCGAACACCGGGGAGCTGTTTTTT.

The rearrangement joins TRBV15 to TRBJ2-3, with a tentative D call TRBD2 (5 bases). There are 17 residues in the CDR3. V lost 5 bases to trimming and J lost 5 bases, with 23 bases between them. Germline CDR1 reads LNHNV; CDR2 reads YYDKDF (reference sequence). CDR3 loop: CATSSSQEWRKLDTQYF. CDR3 sequence (DNA): TGTGCCACCAGCTCTAGTCAAGAGTGGAGGAAATTAGATACGCAGTATTTT. Combining the CDR3 with reference TRBV15 and TRBJ2-3 gives the whole variable domain DAMVIQNPRYQVTQFGKPVTLSCSQTLNHNVMYWYQQKSSQAPKLLFHYYDKDFNNEADTPDNFQSRRPNTSFCFLDIRSPGLGDTAMYLCATSSSQEWRKLDTQYFGPGTRLTVL.

CDR3 residues: CASSLLAGGQGEQFF. CDR3 nucleotide sequence: TGTGCCAGCAGCTTACTAGCGGGAGGGCAGGGGGAGCAGTTCTTC. V usage is TRBV7-9 and J usage is TRBJ2-1, with 12 bases fitting TRBD2. Germline trimming cut 2 bases from V and 10 bases from J; bases unmatched to any gene: 6. CDR1 is SEHNR and CDR2 is FQNEAQ in the germline V gene (reference sequence). CDR3 length: 15 residues.

The chain recombines TRBV6-1 with TRBJ1-1; perhaps TRBD1 as D (6 bases). Looked up from germline, CDR1 is MNHNS and CDR2 is SASEGT. The CDR3 contains 12 residues. V was trimmed by 3 bases and J by 10 bases, leaving 12 bases between them. The CDR3: CASSEQGHGAFF. CDR3 bases: TGTGCCAGCAGTGAGCAGGGGCATGGAGCTTTCTTT.

The chain links TRBV5-1 to TRBJ2-1; tentative D call: TRBD2 (6 bases). Trimming pared 0 bases from V and 4 bases from J, leaving 11 bases between. Germline CDR1 and CDR2: SGHRS and YFSETQ. CDR3 length: 15 amino acids. CDR3: CASSLAGGEYNEQFF. DNA of the CDR3: TGCGCCAGCAGCTTGGCCGGGGGAGAATACAATGAGCAGTTCTTC.

This clone occurred once. This chain joins TRBV7-2 and TRBJ2-1, with D possibly being TRBD1 (6 bases). The germline V gene encodes CDR1 SGHTA and CDR2 FQGNSA. This CDR3 has 14 amino acids. Trimming removed 3 bases at V and 4 bases at J, with 10 bases between. The CDR3 nucleotides are TGTGCCAGCAGCTTCCTAACAGGGTACAATGAGCAGTTCTTC. It translates to CASSFLTGYNEQFF.

The genes are TRBV9 and TRBJ2-1; D perhaps matches TRBD2 (7 bases). The germline CDR1 and CDR2 sequences are SGDLS and YYNGEE. V lost 0 bases and J 2 bases, leaving 12 bases between the germline ends. There are 16 residues in the CDR3. The CDR3 protein is CASSVAGGGAYNEQFF. Here the CDR3 DNA reads TGTGCCAGCAGCGTAGCGGGCGGGGGCGCCTACAATGAGCAGTTCTTC. The full variable domain, its missing parts supplied by reference TRBV9 and TRBJ2-1, is DSGVTQTPKHLITATGQRVTLRCSPRSGDLSVYWYQQSLDQGLQFLIQYYNGEERAKGNILERFSAQQFPDLHSELNLSSLELGDSALYFCASSVAGGGAYNEQFFGPGTRLTVL.

V usage is TRBV6-1 and J usage is TRBJ2-1; 7 bases align to TRBD2. CDR1 MNHNS and CDR2 SASEGT come from the germline V gene. Losses at the gene ends were 8 bases for V and 3 bases for J; bases not matched to a gene: 10. There are 15 residues in the CDR3. CDR3 protein: CASRPPGRHYNEQFF. In DNA form, the CDR3 reads TGTGCCAGCCGACCCCCCGGGAGGCACTACAATGAGCAGTTCTTC.

CDR3 protein: CASSQRRAEGKNIQYF. The CDR3, as DNA: TGTGCCAGCAGCCAGCGGCGGGCAGAGGGCAAAAACATTCAGTACTTC. The V call is TRBV7-2, the J call TRBJ2-4, with D maybe TRBD2 (5 bases). There are 16 residues in the CDR3. The germline V gene has CDR1 SGHTA and CDR2 FQGNSA. V lost 5 bases and J 3 bases, leaving 17 bases between the germline ends.

This chain links TRBV7-9 with TRBJ2-5; TRBD2 matches 7 bases. There are 16 residues in the CDR3. Germline trimming cut 5 bases from V and 0 bases from J; bases unmatched to any gene: 9. Germline V lookup: CDR1 SEHNR, CDR2 FQNEAQ (reference sequence). The CDR3 region is CASSQGPSGNQETQYF. The CDR3, as DNA: TGTGCCAGCAGCCAAGGACCTAGCGGAAACCAAGAGACCCAGTACTTC.